The 24 T cell receptor beta chains reported below all come from one sample, sequenced in a study of OX40 agonist ivuxolimab in advanced cancers. Assay used: immunoSEQ multiplex PCR; TCRdb lists only in-frame clones, some missing. The profile shows 75,000 to 80,000 clones, 94% of them singletons. The sequencing used CD4+ or CD8+ T cells sorted from blood, collected in a trial of the OX40 agonist ivuxolimab. The receptors originated from an adult with an advanced solid tumor such as melanoma, head and neck, liver or kidney cancer.

Here the CDR3 reads CASRDGTAKETQYF. The CDR3 region has the DNA TGTGCCAGCAGGGACGGGACAGCGAAAGAGACCCAGTACTTC. V gene TRBV28 combines with J gene TRBJ2-5, with 7 nucleotides matching TRBD1. The CDR3 loop spans 14 amino acids. Germline V gene lookup returns CDR1 MDHEN and CDR2 SYDVKM. The V and J ends lost 6 bases and 3 bases, in that order; junction bases with no gene match: 7.

The chain uses TRBV7-6 and TRBJ2-7; 7 nucleotides match TRBD1. There are 13 residues in the CDR3. Germline lookup yields CDR1 SGHVS and CDR2 FNYEAQ. J lost 5 bases, V lost 6 bases, and 7 bases had no gene match. The CDR3 DNA reads TGTGCCAGCAGTCTAGAAGGGACAGACGAGCAGTACTTC. It is translated as CASSLEGTDEQYF.

This clone has just one count. The gene calls are TRBV5-1 and TRBJ1-1; D might be TRBD1 (6 bases). Germline V gives CDR1 SGHRS, CDR2 YFSETQ. This CDR3 region has 14 residues. V lost 3 bases and J lost 1, with 10 bases in between. The CDR3 region is CASSSWTENTEAFF. CDR3 nucleotides: TGCGCCAGCAGCTCGTGGACAGAGAACACTGAAGCTTTCTTT.

J is TRBJ2-7 and V is TRBV27; 8 bases align to TRBD2. Germline values: CDR1 MNHEY, CDR2 SMNVEV (reference sequence). Germline trimming cut 3 bases from V and 3 bases from J; bases unmatched to any gene: 7. The CDR3 covers 15 residues. CDR3 region: CASSFRPGTSYEQYF. The CDR3 coding sequence is TGTGCCAGCAGTTTCCGACCCGGGACTAGCTACGAGCAGTACTTC.

The rearrangement links TRBV10-3 to TRBJ1-1; D gene ambiguous. Germline CDR1 is ENHRY and CDR2 is SYGVKD. The CDR3 extends over 16 amino acids. V lost 4 bases and J 1 base, leaving 16 bases between the germline ends. CDR3 sequence (DNA): TGTGCCATCAGTGCGAAGGACTGGATCGGGAACACTGAAGCTTTCTTT. This translates into CAISAKDWIGNTEAFF.

The chain is built from TRBV10-2 and TRBJ2-1, with a weak D call TRBD2 (6 bases). The CDR3 consists of 13 residues. Germline V gene lookup returns CDR1 WSHSY and CDR2 SAAADI. V was cut by 4 bases and J by 11 bases, with 15 bases left in between. CDR3 sequence (DNA): TGCGCCAGCAGTGGTCTAGCGACCCGAAAGCAGTTCTTC. Protein product: CASSGLATRKQFF.

The J gene is TRBJ2-7, the V gene TRBV5-1, with TRBD1 matching over 9 bases. V lost 2 bases, J lost 4 bases, and 4 bases stayed unmatched. Germline V gene lookup returns CDR1 SGHRS and CDR2 YFSETQ. CDR3 length: 14 amino acids. The CDR3 nucleotides read TGCGCCAGCAGCTTTGGGACAGGGAATTACGAGCAGTACTTC. Its translation is CASSFGTGNYEQYF.

The rearrangement joins TRBV5-8 to TRBJ2-5, with TRBD2 identical over 10 bases. This CDR3 is built from 16 residues. Germline V lookup: CDR1 SGHTS, CDR2 YDEGEE. Trimming removed 0 bases from V and 5 bases from J; junction bases left unmatched: 7. In DNA, the CDR3 is TGTGCCAGCAGCTTGGGGGCTAGCGGGAGTGCGGAGACCCAGTACTTC. Amino acids: CASSLGASGSAETQYF.

The V call is TRBV27, the J call TRBJ2-1, with 9 positions matching TRBD1. J was trimmed by 2 bases and V by 4 bases; bases with no gene match: 3. Germline CDR1 MNHEY, CDR2 SMNVEV (reference sequence). The CDR3 extends over 15 amino acids. In DNA form, the CDR3 reads TGTGCCAGCAGTTCAAGACAGGGGGCCTACAATGAGCAGTTCTTC. It yields the protein CASSSRQGAYNEQFF.

The V gene is TRBV5-4, the J gene TRBJ2-2; tentatively, D is TRBD1 (6 bases). V lost 4 bases and J 2 bases, leaving 21 bases between the germline ends. Germline CDR1 and CDR2: SGHNT and YYREEE (reference sequence). The CDR3 is 18 amino acids. CDR3 sequence: CASSRPTGPLINTGELFF. CDR3 DNA sequence: TGTGCCAGCAGCCGACCGACAGGACCACTAATCAACACCGGGGAGCTGTTTTTT. The whole variable domain, filled in from reference TRBV5-4 and TRBJ2-2, reads ETGVTQSPTHLIKTRGQQVTLRCSSQSGHNTVSWYQQALGQGPQFIFQYYREEENGRGNFPPRFSGLQFPNYSSELNVNALELDDSALYLCASSRPTGPLINTGELFFGEGSRLTVL.

This chain uses TRBV9 with TRBJ2-7, with D unresolved. Looked up from germline, CDR1 is SGDLS and CDR2 is YYNGEE. The CDR3 has 14 residues. V lost 0 bases, J lost 2 bases, and 9 bases lay in between. The CDR3 spells CASSVDGSTYEQYF. The CDR3 bases are TGTGCCAGCAGCGTAGATGGCTCCACCTACGAGCAGTACTTC.

The chain links TRBV4-3 to TRBJ1-3, with D possibly being TRBD1 (5 bases). V dropped 0 bases and J dropped 3 bases, with 12 bases sitting between them. Germline values: CDR1 LGHNA, CDR2 YSLEER. This CDR3 has 16 amino acids. The CDR3 is CASSQDERGGGNTIYF. The CDR3 DNA reads as TGCGCCAGCAGCCAAGATGAGAGGGGAGGTGGAAACACCATATATTTT.

CDR3: CASSLYMGFEQYF. CDR3 bases: TGTGCCAGCAGCCTGTACATGGGGTTCGAGCAGTACTTC. The rearrangement uses TRBV7-9 and TRBJ2-7; D is unresolved. Germline CDR1 and CDR2: SEHNR and FQNEAQ (reference sequence). CDR3 length equals 13 residues. V lost 5 bases to trimming and J lost 6 bases, with 14 bases between them.

The chain joins TRBV28 to TRBJ2-2; the D gene is possibly TRBD2 (5 bases). Trimming shortened V by 2 bases and J by 0 bases, and 7 bases separated the two germline ends. CDR3 length: 15 amino acids. The germline V gene encodes CDR1 MDHEN and CDR2 SYDVKM. CDR3 in DNA: TGTGCCAGCAGTTTACCGGGGTCGAACACCGGGGAGCTGTTTTTT. Its translation: CASSLPGSNTGELFF.

CDR3 residues: CASSWTTGSEQYF. CDR3 DNA: TGCGCCAGCAGCTGGACCACAGGCTCCGAGCAGTACTTC. The chain has TRBV5-1 and TRBJ2-7, with a weak D call TRBD1 (5 bases). The germline V gene encodes CDR1 SGHRS and CDR2 YFSETQ. The CDR3 has 13 amino acids. V lost 3 bases to trimming and J lost 6 bases, with 13 bases between them.

This clone was observed once. The J gene is TRBJ1-1, the V gene TRBV7-9; D is ambiguous. The V end was cut by 4 bases, the J end by 1 base, with 10 bases between. This CDR3 has 14 residues. CDR1 is SEHNR and CDR2 is FQNEAQ in the germline V gene (reference sequence). CDR3 coding DNA: TGTGCCAGCAGCTCTTCTACAGCGAACACTGAAGCTTTCTTT. Its protein is CASSSSTANTEAFF.

The chain couples TRBV4-1 to TRBJ2-7; 9 bases are shared with TRBD1. J gave up 1 base and V 3 bases, and 4 bases lay outside the gene matches. CDR1 and CDR2 (germline): MGHRA, YSYEKL. This CDR3 spans 15 amino acids. The CDR3 DNA follows: TGCGCCAGCAGCCATCGACAGGGGGATTCCTACGAGCAGTACTTC. The encoded protein is CASSHRQGDSYEQYF.

This clone has a single count. The chain combines TRBV2 with TRBJ2-7; no firm D call. The CDR3 is 18 residues long. CDR1 is SNHLY, CDR2 FYNNEI, per germline. With 1 base removed from V and 4 bases from J, the gap between germline ends came to 23 bases. The chain's CDR3 is CASSEGSGGIVSEYEQYF. CDR3 DNA sequence: TGTGCCAGCAGTGAAGGCAGTGGTGGGATAGTTTCCGAATACGAGCAGTACTTC.

With regard to this clone: Germline and junction disagree at one end, which may indicate a read error. This chain uses TRBV5-8 with TRBJ2-5; D is undetermined. Per germline, CDR1 SGHTS and CDR2 YDEGEE. The CDR3 has 11 amino acids. The CDR3 here is CASSLALRGDF. The CDR3 DNA reads TGTGCCAGCAGCTTGGCTCTCAGAGGAGACTTC.

The V gene is TRBV7-8, the J gene TRBJ1-4; 10 bases fit TRBD1. V was clipped by 7 bases and J by 8 bases; unmatched bases: 16. The CDR3 runs 17 residues. Germline CDR1 SGHVS, CDR2 FQNEAQ. The CDR3 DNA reads as TGTGCCAGCACCCGCCCCCCGACAGGGGGCAGATGGGAAAAACTGTTTTTT. Protein product: CASTRPPTGGRWEKLFF.

This clone was observed a few times. The chain has TRBV9 and TRBJ1-1; D unclear. V was clipped by 1 base and J by 0 bases, with 13 bases between them. The CDR3 length is 16 residues. Germline-derived CDR1 and CDR2 are SGDLS and YYNGEE. The CDR3 here is CASSVMDGHMNTEAFF. CDR3 nucleotides: TGTGCCAGCAGCGTAATGGACGGCCATATGAACACTGAAGCTTTCTTT.

The chain recombines TRBV7-2 with TRBJ2-6; D unresolved. The ends were cut back, 5 bases at V and 1 base at J, with 21 bases in the middle. Germline V gene lookup returns CDR1 SGHTA and CDR2 FQGNSA. CDR3 length: 19 amino acids. In DNA form, the CDR3 reads TGTGCCAGCAGCGTAGTTAGGCGACCTCGGGTTTCTGGGGCCAACGTCCTGACTTTC. Amino acids: CASSVVRRPRVSGANVLTF.

The gene calls are TRBV5-6 and TRBJ2-5; 8 nucleotides match TRBD2. There are 16 residues in the CDR3. In germline, CDR1 is SGHDT, CDR2 YYEEEE. V shed 0 bases, J shed 0 bases, and the junction held 4 bases outside the gene matches. Here the CDR3 reads CASSLVGLVNQETQYF. The CDR3 DNA is TGTGCCAGCAGCTTGGTGGGACTAGTAAACCAAGAGACCCAGTACTTC.

The chain uses TRBV5-1 and TRBJ1-5; perhaps TRBD1 as D (6 bases). CDR3 length: 14 amino acids. The germline gives CDR1 SGHRS, CDR2 YFSETQ. V lost 4 bases, J lost 5 bases, and 13 bases lay in between. CDR3 nucleotides: TGCGCCAGCAGCGCTACAGGGAGGGATCAGCCCCAGCATTTT. Encoded protein: CASSATGRDQPQHF.